This record covers a single T cell receptor (beta chain). Its specificity is unknown. The CDR3 has 12 amino acids. Researchers ran the assay at a deep level. Here immunoSEQ multiplex PCR was the method, and the copy in TCRdb shows in-frame clones only, minus some. This table has millions of clones, about 93% appearing once. Naive CD8 cells lacked CD45RO, underwent positive selection for CCR7 and left out terminally differentiated effector memory CD45RA+ cells. Adult Caucasians living in Nashville, Tennessee made up all of the donors. This record belongs to a study of shared clonotypes between healthy human individuals. Points from the study as a whole: Sequencing depth was a factor that was expected to affect clonotype sharing among donors. Sequencing of the sorted subsets was shown by rarefaction to be incomplete despite large depth.

Sequencing was performed on naive CD8+ T cells from PBMCs. This chain connects TRBV21-1 to TRBJ2-7. TRBV21-1 is a listed pseudogene. The receptor was isolated from a man aged 18 to 35 in good health. Some clones in this sample may be carry-over from other donors' samples. The chain's CDR3 is CASSPPDYEQYF. The CDR3 DNA reads as TGTGCCAGCAGCCCCCCGGATTACGAGCAGTACTTC.